A selection of T cell receptor beta chains follows, all from one sample in a study of Ad26.COV2.S vaccination and SARS-CoV-2 variants. Libraries were prepared by immunoSEQ multiplex PCR; TCRdb keeps only in-frame clonotypes and omits some of them. The repertoire holds around 400,000 clones, with around 82% as singletons. The sequenced sample was peripheral blood, obtained in a trial of Ad26.COV2.S vaccine versus placebo. Every receptor here comes from a person aged 18 to 65 who received the Ad26.COV2.S COVID-19 vaccine or a placebo. Both conserved end residues are part of each CDR3. D genes are given only for firm matches. Clone size appears in some rows only: once, few, many, or a class for an expanded clone.

j_call: TRBJ1-3
d_call: TRBD1
v_call: TRBV3-1/TRBV3-2
clone_size: .
cdr3_nt: TGTGCCAGCAGCCAAGATATAAGCGGGACAGGACCAGACTCTGGAAACACCATATATTTT
cdr3_aa: CASSQDISGTGPDSGNTIYF

j_call: TRBJ2-1
d_call: TRBD2
v_call: TRBV5-1
clone_size: .
cdr3_nt: TGCGCCAGCAGCTTGACTAGCGCTCTCTACAATGAGCAGTTCTTC
cdr3_aa: CASSLTSALYNEQFF

j_call: TRBJ1-2
d_call: .
v_call: TRBV7-9
clone_size: once
cdr3_nt: TGTGCCAGCAGCTTAGCGGGGGCAGGCTACACCTTC
cdr3_aa: CASSLAGAGYTF

j_call: TRBJ2-1
d_call: .
v_call: TRBV11-2
clone_size: .
cdr3_nt: TGTGCCAGCAGCCCGGACGGTCTTCCGGGCAATGAGCAGTTCTTC
cdr3_aa: CASSPDGLPGNEQFF

j_call: TRBJ2-1
d_call: .
v_call: TRBV11-2
clone_size: .
cdr3_nt: TGTGCCAGCAGCTTAGATTGGGGGCAGGCAGGTGAGCAGTTCTTC
cdr3_aa: CASSLDWGQAGEQFF

j_call: TRBJ1-2
d_call: TRBD1
v_call: TRBV28
clone_size: .
cdr3_nt: TGTGCCAGCAGTTCCCCCGAGACAGGGGGTCCCTATGGCTACACCTTC
cdr3_aa: CASSSPETGGPYGYTF

j_call: TRBJ2-3
d_call: .
v_call: TRBV5-6
clone_size: .
cdr3_nt: TGTGCCAGCAGCTTACTTGGTACGGGGGTGAGGGATACGCAGTATTTT
cdr3_aa: CASSLLGTGVRDTQYF

j_call: TRBJ2-7
d_call: TRBD2
v_call: TRBV3-1/TRBV3-2
clone_size: .
cdr3_nt: TGTGCCAGCAGCCTCTCCGCTGGGGGGGGCTACGAGCAGTACTTC
cdr3_aa: CASSLSAGGGYEQYF

j_call: TRBJ1-2
d_call: TRBD1
v_call: TRBV7-2
clone_size: .
cdr3_nt: TGTGCCAGCAGCCTCTTTACAGGGGGCTATGGCTACACCTTC
cdr3_aa: CASSLFTGGYGYTF

j_call: TRBJ2-2
d_call: TRBD2
v_call: TRBV7-2
clone_size: .
cdr3_nt: TGTGCCAGCAGGAAGGGACTAGCGGGGGCCCTAAACACCGGGGAGCTGTTTTTT
cdr3_aa: CASRKGLAGALNTGELFF

j_call: TRBJ1-2
d_call: TRBD1
v_call: TRBV9
clone_size: few
cdr3_nt: TGTGCCAGCAGCTCGGACAGGAACTATGGCTACACCTTC
cdr3_aa: CASSSDRNYGYTF

j_call: TRBJ1-2
d_call: TRBD1
v_call: TRBV9
clone_size: .
cdr3_nt: TGTGCCAGCAGCGTAGGACAGGGGGCCTATGGCTACACCTTC
cdr3_aa: CASSVGQGAYGYTF

j_call: TRBJ1-2
d_call: .
v_call: TRBV11-3
clone_size: once
cdr3_nt: TGTGCCAGCAGCTTAAGTCGCGTTGCCAGTGAAGGCTACACCTTC
cdr3_aa: CASSLSRVASEGYTF

j_call: TRBJ1-2
d_call: .
v_call: TRBV2
clone_size: .
cdr3_nt: TGTGCCAGCAGTCCGGACTCAGCCTATGGCTACACCTTC
cdr3_aa: CASSPDSAYGYTF

j_call: TRBJ1-5
d_call: .
v_call: TRBV7-9
clone_size: .
cdr3_nt: TGTGCCAGCAGCTCCTCGGACGGGTATAGCAATCAGCCCCAGCATTTT
cdr3_aa: CASSSSDGYSNQPQHF

j_call: TRBJ2-1
d_call: .
v_call: TRBV7-2
clone_size: .
cdr3_nt: TGTGCCAGCAGCTTACTAGGGAAAGAGCAGTTCTTC
cdr3_aa: CASSLLGKEQFF

j_call: TRBJ2-3
d_call: .
v_call: TRBV10-2
clone_size: .
cdr3_nt: TGCGCCAGCAGTCGCTACGGACCTGTTAGCACAGATACGCAGTATTTT
cdr3_aa: CASSRYGPVSTDTQYF

j_call: TRBJ1-4
d_call: TRBD1
v_call: TRBV28
clone_size: .
cdr3_nt: TGTGCCGCATCGGACAGGGATAATGAAAAACTGTTTTTT
cdr3_aa: CAASDRDNEKLFF

j_call: TRBJ2-5
d_call: TRBD1
v_call: TRBV29-1
clone_size: .
cdr3_nt: TGCAGCGTTTGGGGGGACAGGGAGACCCAGTACTTC
cdr3_aa: CSVWGDRETQYF

j_call: TRBJ1-4
d_call: .
v_call: TRBV11-2
clone_size: .
cdr3_nt: TGTGCCAGCAGCTTCGGACCGGTCAATGAAAAACTGTTTTTT
cdr3_aa: CASSFGPVNEKLFF

j_call: TRBJ1-2
d_call: .
v_call: TRBV14
clone_size: .
cdr3_nt: TGTGCCAGCAGCCAAGAGGTGGTTGGCTACACCTTC
cdr3_aa: CASSQEVVGYTF

j_call: TRBJ1-1
d_call: TRBD1
v_call: TRBV5-5
clone_size: .
cdr3_nt: TGTGCCAGCAGCGGGACAGGGGGCTTAAACACTGAAGCTTTCTTT
cdr3_aa: CASSGTGGLNTEAFF

j_call: TRBJ2-3
d_call: .
v_call: TRBV4-1
clone_size: .
cdr3_nt: TGCGCCAGCAGCCAAGAGGCAATCACAGATACGCAGTATTTT
cdr3_aa: CASSQEAITDTQYF

j_call: TRBJ2-1
d_call: .
v_call: TRBV21-1
clone_size: .
cdr3_nt: TGTGCCAGCAGCAAAGAGCTGGCGGGAGGTCTCTTTAACGACAATGAGCAGTTCTTC
cdr3_aa: CASSKELAGGLFNDNEQFF

j_call: TRBJ2-7
d_call: TRBD2
v_call: TRBV6-5
clone_size: .
cdr3_nt: TGTGCCAGCAGTTACTGGACTAGCGGGAGGAAAGAGCAGTACTTC
cdr3_aa: CASSYWTSGRKEQYF

j_call: TRBJ1-1
d_call: .
v_call: TRBV28
clone_size: .
cdr3_nt: TGTGCCAGCAGTTTACCAGGTCTTTCTATCACTGAAGCTTTCTTT
cdr3_aa: CASSLPGLSITEAFF

j_call: TRBJ2-1
d_call: TRBD1
v_call: TRBV15
clone_size: .
cdr3_nt: TGTGCCACCAGCCGAGGCACGGGACAGGGGTACAATGAGCAGTTCTTC
cdr3_aa: CATSRGTGQGYNEQFF

j_call: TRBJ2-3
d_call: .
v_call: TRBV24-1
clone_size: .
cdr3_nt: TGTGCCACCAGCCTACCTAACACAGATACGCAGTATTTT
cdr3_aa: CATSLPNTDTQYF

j_call: TRBJ2-7
d_call: .
v_call: TRBV6-5
clone_size: few
cdr3_nt: TGTGCCAGCAGTCGTCAGAAAGGCTACGAGCAGTACTTC
cdr3_aa: CASSRQKGYEQYF

j_call: TRBJ2-7
d_call: TRBD1
v_call: TRBV4-3
clone_size: once
cdr3_nt: TGCGCCAGCAGCCATTGGACAGGGGCCCACGAGCAGTACTTC
cdr3_aa: CASSHWTGAHEQYF

j_call: TRBJ2-3
d_call: .
v_call: TRBV29-1
clone_size: .
cdr3_nt: TGCAGCGCGACCGCCACGGTGGGAACGCAGTATTTT
cdr3_aa: CSATATVGTQYF

j_call: TRBJ1-2
d_call: TRBD1
v_call: TRBV10-1
clone_size: .
cdr3_nt: TGCGCCAGCAGGCCTGGACAGGGGGTGGATGGCTACACCTTC
cdr3_aa: CASRPGQGVDGYTF

j_call: TRBJ2-1
d_call: TRBD2
v_call: TRBV5-6
clone_size: .
cdr3_nt: TGTGCCAGCAGCTTCGGGAGGTGGAATGAGCAGTTCTTC
cdr3_aa: CASSFGRWNEQFF

j_call: TRBJ1-2
d_call: .
v_call: TRBV7-3
clone_size: .
cdr3_nt: TGTGCCAGCAGCTTATCCCCGGGAAATATTGCGGATGGCTACACCTTC
cdr3_aa: CASSLSPGNIADGYTF

j_call: TRBJ2-1
d_call: .
v_call: TRBV19
clone_size: few
cdr3_nt: TGTGCCAGTAGTATTAAGGGCAATGAGCAGTTCTTC
cdr3_aa: CASSIKGNEQFF

j_call: TRBJ2-5
d_call: TRBD2
v_call: TRBV7-3
clone_size: .
cdr3_nt: TGTGCCAGCAGCCCCGGACTAGCGGGAGGGCCGAACGGGGAGACCCAGTACTTC
cdr3_aa: CASSPGLAGGPNGETQYF

j_call: TRBJ2-1
d_call: TRBD2
v_call: TRBV9
clone_size: .
cdr3_nt: TGTGCCAGCACCACTAGCGGGAGTTCCTACAATGAGCAGTTCTTC
cdr3_aa: CASTTSGSSYNEQFF

j_call: TRBJ1-1
d_call: .
v_call: TRBV23-1
clone_size: .
cdr3_nt: TGCGCCAGTGGGGGGGACGGGGCTTTCTTT
cdr3_aa: CASGGDGAFF

j_call: TRBJ2-7
d_call: .
v_call: TRBV7-2
clone_size: .
cdr3_nt: TGTGCCAGCAGCTTGGCACGCCAATCCTACGAGCAGTACTTC
cdr3_aa: CASSLARQSYEQYF

j_call: TRBJ2-3
d_call: TRBD1
v_call: TRBV28
clone_size: .
cdr3_nt: TGTGCCAGCAGTTTATCCCCCGGGACAGGCGCAGATACGCAGTATTTT
cdr3_aa: CASSLSPGTGADTQYF

j_call: TRBJ1-1
d_call: .
v_call: TRBV18
clone_size: .
cdr3_nt: TGTGCCAGCTCACCATCCCGACAGAACACTGAAGCTTTCTTT
cdr3_aa: CASSPSRQNTEAFF

j_call: TRBJ2-1
d_call: TRBD2
v_call: TRBV5-1
clone_size: .
cdr3_nt: TGCGCCAGCACCCGACTAGCGGGAGAAAGTGAGCAGTTCTTC
cdr3_aa: CASTRLAGESEQFF

j_call: TRBJ1-4
d_call: TRBD1
v_call: TRBV6-2/TRBV6-3
clone_size: .
cdr3_nt: TGTGCCAGCAGCCGACAGGGGGATGGAGGCGAAAAACTGTTTTTT
cdr3_aa: CASSRQGDGGEKLFF